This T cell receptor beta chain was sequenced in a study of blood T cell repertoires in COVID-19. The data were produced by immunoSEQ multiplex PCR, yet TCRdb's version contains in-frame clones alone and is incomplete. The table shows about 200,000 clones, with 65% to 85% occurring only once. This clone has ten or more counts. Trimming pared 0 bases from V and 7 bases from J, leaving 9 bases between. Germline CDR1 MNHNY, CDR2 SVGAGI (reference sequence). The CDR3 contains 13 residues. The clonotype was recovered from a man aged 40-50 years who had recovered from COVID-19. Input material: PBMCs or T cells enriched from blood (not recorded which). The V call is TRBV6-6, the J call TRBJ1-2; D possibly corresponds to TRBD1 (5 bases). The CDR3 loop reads CASSYSRGAGYTF. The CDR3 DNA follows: TGTGCCAGCAGTTACTCGCGGGGCGCTGGCTACACCTTC.